This TCR beta chain was captured in a study of T cells after yellow fever vaccination. TCRdb passed the 5' RACE reads through MiXCR, listing each CDR3 protein once. Of 450,000 to 600,000 distinct CDR3 sequences listed, around 16% are singletons. The germline gives CDR1 LGHDT, CDR2 YNNKEL (reference sequence). The CDR3 extends over 17 amino acids. J lost 7 bases, V lost 1 base, and 7 bases had no gene match. This clonotype was seen a handful of times. As yet, its antigen is unknown. General study points: Though it reached lower strength, the secondary response hit its peak faster, day 5 versus 15.

The clonotype comes from a man in his late teens or twenties who received the YFV17D yellow fever vaccine. The specimen comprised PBMCs, sampled about 5 days after the first yellow fever vaccination. The gene calls are TRBV3-1 and TRBJ2-3, with 14 bases identical to TRBD2. CDR3 residues: CASSQAWGLAGVNTQYF. In DNA, the CDR3 is TGTGCCAGCAGCCAAGCCTGGGGACTAGCGGGGGTAAATACGCAGTATTTT.